This T cell receptor beta chain was retrieved from a study of Siglec-9 on CD8 T cells in melanoma. Study-wide points: An effector memory CD8+ T-cell subset seemingly accumulating in melanoma was reportedly marked and regulated by Siglec-9.

TCRdb's table, derived via immunoSEQ multiplex PCR, lists solely in-frame clones and lacks some. The repertoire holds about 33,000 clones, with 80% to 85% as singletons. Germline V gives CDR1 MDHEN, CDR2 SYDVKM. J lost 12 bases, V lost 4 bases, and 15 bases had no gene match. This CDR3 has 17 amino acids. This clone came up once. Its target is unknown. The rearrangement uses TRBV28 and TRBJ2-1, with 13 nucleotides matching TRBD2. The receptor comes from a human donor in good health. Sequencing was carried out using Siglec-9- CD8+ T cells sorted from blood. Here the CDR3 DNA reads TGTGCCAGCAGTTCCCAGACTAGCGGGAGGACCCGGTCCGGGCAGTTCTTC. This codes for CASSSQTSGRTRSGQFF.